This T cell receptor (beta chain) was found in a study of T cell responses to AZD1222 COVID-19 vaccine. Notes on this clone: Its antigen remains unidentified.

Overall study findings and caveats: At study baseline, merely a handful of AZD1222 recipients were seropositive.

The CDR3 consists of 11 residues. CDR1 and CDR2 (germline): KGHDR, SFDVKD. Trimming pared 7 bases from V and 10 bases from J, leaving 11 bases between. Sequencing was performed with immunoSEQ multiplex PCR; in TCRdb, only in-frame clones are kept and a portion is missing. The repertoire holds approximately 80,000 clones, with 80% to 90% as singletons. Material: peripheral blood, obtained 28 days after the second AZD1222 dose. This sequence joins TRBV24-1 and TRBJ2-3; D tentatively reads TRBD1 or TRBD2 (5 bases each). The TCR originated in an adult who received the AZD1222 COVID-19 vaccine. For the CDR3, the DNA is TGTGCCACCAGCTACGGGACGGCGCAGTATTTT. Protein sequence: CATSYGTAQYF.